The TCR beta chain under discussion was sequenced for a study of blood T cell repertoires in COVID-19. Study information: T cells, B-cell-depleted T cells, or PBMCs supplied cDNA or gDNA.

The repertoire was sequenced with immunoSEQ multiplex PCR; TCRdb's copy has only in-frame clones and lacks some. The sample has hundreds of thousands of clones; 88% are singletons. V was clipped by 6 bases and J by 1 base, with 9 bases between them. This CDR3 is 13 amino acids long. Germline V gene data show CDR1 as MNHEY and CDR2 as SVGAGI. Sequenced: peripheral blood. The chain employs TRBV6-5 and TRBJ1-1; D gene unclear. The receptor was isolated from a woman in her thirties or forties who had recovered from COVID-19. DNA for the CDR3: TGTGCCAGCAGACCGACGGGGAACACTGAAGCTTTCTTT. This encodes CASRPTGNTEAFF.